One sample yielded the 2 T cell receptor beta chains listed below, sequenced in a study of T cell responses to AZD1222 COVID-19 vaccine. This table comes from immunoSEQ multiplex PCR, and its TCRdb copy is limited to in-frame clones, with some not included. The table records around 95,000 clones, 92% of them present only once. Sequences were derived from peripheral blood, sampled on day 0 of AZD1222 vaccination. Receptors were obtained from an adult in good health.

The chain's CDR3 is CASSSPTVGGYTF. The CDR3 coding sequence is TGTGCCAGCAGTTCCCCTACCGTGGGTGGCTACACCTTC. This chain connects TRBV28 to TRBJ1-2; D gene uncertain. The V gene lost 4 bases and the J gene lost 7 bases, with 13 bases spanning the gap. The CDR3 has 13 amino acids. Looked up from germline, CDR1 is MDHEN and CDR2 is SYDVKM.

The chain has TRBV10-1 and TRBJ2-1; 15 bases match TRBD2. With 0 bases clipped from V and 4 bases from J, the junction kept 4 bases outside the gene matches. This CDR3 comprises 18 residues. CDR1 WNHNN and CDR2 SYGVQD come from the germline V gene (reference sequence). The chain's CDR3 is CASSESGLAGGPYNEQFF. In DNA form, the CDR3 reads TGCGCCAGCAGTGAGTCGGGACTAGCGGGAGGACCTTACAATGAGCAGTTCTTC.